Listed below are T cell receptor beta chains from one sample, sequenced in a study of cytomegalovirus exposure and HLA in healthy donors. Generated by immunoSEQ multiplex PCR, the TCRdb table keeps only in-frame clones and is missing some. The sample lists 200,000 to 250,000 clones; approximately 87% were seen once. Input material: PBMCs. The receptors were gathered from a woman aged 18-29 years in good health and CMV-seronegative. CDR3s include the opening cysteine and the closing phenylalanine or tryptophan.

j_call | v_call | cdr3_aa
TRBJ1-5 | TRBV28 | CASSLDRLSNQPQHF
TRBJ2-7 | TRBV5-1 | CASSLGLSSYEQYF
TRBJ1-2 | TRBV11-2 | CASSFSVAVTYGYTF
TRBJ1-2 | TRBV14 | CASSQDPGYGYTF
TRBJ2-5 | TRBV2 | CASARGTQETQYF
TRBJ1-1 | TRBV30 | CAWSVQGTKYTEAFF
TRBJ1-5 | TRBV6-4 | CASSGEINQPQHF
TRBJ2-1 | TRBV7-3 | CASSQVGDNYNEQFF
TRBJ1-5 | TRBV29-1 | CSVVHGDQPQHF
TRBJ2-2 | TRBV5-1 | CASSLALAGSIGGELFF
TRBJ2-7 | TRBV28 | CASSLSGGSYEQYF
TRBJ1-2 | TRBV6-5 | CASRPPGEGDYGYTF
TRBJ1-5 | TRBV30 | CAWSYGQRNQPQHF
TRBJ1-2 | TRBV4-1 | CASSQGTGNTNYGYTF
TRBJ2-2 | TRBV5-1 | CASSLSGQTGELFF
TRBJ2-3 | TRBV6-5 | CASSYQAGRTDTQYF
TRBJ2-3 | TRBV19 | CASSIVGSGVTDTQYF
TRBJ2-2 | TRBV6-5 | CASVRGQANTGELFF
TRBJ1-4 | TRBV4-1 | CASSRNFNEKLFF
TRBJ2-7 | TRBV9 | CASSPRGGSYEQYF
TRBJ2-3 | TRBV10-1 | CASSRGIPDTQYF
TRBJ1-2 | TRBV6-1 | CASSEAGTSLNYGYTF
TRBJ1-5 | TRBV4-2 | CASSQGQGASNQPQHF
TRBJ1-2 | TRBV28 | CASSLNPNYGYTF
TRBJ1-6 | TRBV6-5 | CASSYSTSPLHF
TRBJ1-1 | TRBV27 | CASLPGAGAEAFF
TRBJ2-5 | TRBV2 | CASSLTSGGRETQYF
TRBJ1-1 | TRBV29-1 | CSVERTENTEAFF
TRBJ2-7 | TRBV27 | CASSRDRGSYEQYF
TRBJ2-7 | TRBV4-1 | CASSQDSGSYEQYF
TRBJ1-4 | TRBV11-2 | CASSLAGAGTNEKLFF
TRBJ2-7 | TRBV4-1 | CASSQVLAPSEQYF
TRBJ2-1 | TRBV2 | CASSVRGPNYNEQFF
TRBJ2-1 | TRBV2 | CASRIGQAVDEQFF
TRBJ1-2 | TRBV6-1 | CASSLLIGPDYGYTF
TRBJ1-5 | TRBV28 | CASRNAGSRQPQHF
TRBJ2-3 | TRBV5-8 | CASSLGDRGTDTQYF
TRBJ2-4 | TRBV4-1 | CASSSTWETGKRNIQYF
TRBJ2-7 | TRBV5-1 | CASSTRTDYEQYF
TRBJ1-1 | TRBV29-1 | CSVGSVNTEAFF
TRBJ2-7 | TRBV30 | CAWSPGIYEQYF
TRBJ1-2 | TRBV9 | CASSVINANGYTF
TRBJ2-1 | TRBV6-5 | CASSYAGLAGGNEQFF
TRBJ2-7 | TRBV6-1 | CASSETALGEQYF
TRBJ2-1 | TRBV4-1 | CASSQIPTSGSYEQFF
TRBJ2-1 | TRBV7-2 | CASSRRPLAGAYNEQFF
TRBJ2-3 | TRBV27 | CASTGAGAYTDTQYF
TRBJ1-2 | TRBV5-1 | CASSLATRYGYTF
TRBJ2-5 | TRBV7-6 | CASSLGLADGDQYF
TRBJ1-5 | TRBV27 | CASSPQNSNQPQHF
TRBJ2-5 | TRBV5-1 | CASSFRPPTQYF
TRBJ1-5 | TRBV5-1 | CASSLMGGNQPQHF
TRBJ2-6 | TRBV28 | CASRSYTSGANVLTF
TRBJ1-6 | TRBV11-2 | CASSLGAGWPPLHF
TRBJ2-1 | TRBV5-1 | CASSLSRNGRSSYNEQFF
TRBJ2-2 | TRBV10-3 | CAISDRQGSNTGELFF
TRBJ2-7 | TRBV2 | CASKGFEGKEQYF